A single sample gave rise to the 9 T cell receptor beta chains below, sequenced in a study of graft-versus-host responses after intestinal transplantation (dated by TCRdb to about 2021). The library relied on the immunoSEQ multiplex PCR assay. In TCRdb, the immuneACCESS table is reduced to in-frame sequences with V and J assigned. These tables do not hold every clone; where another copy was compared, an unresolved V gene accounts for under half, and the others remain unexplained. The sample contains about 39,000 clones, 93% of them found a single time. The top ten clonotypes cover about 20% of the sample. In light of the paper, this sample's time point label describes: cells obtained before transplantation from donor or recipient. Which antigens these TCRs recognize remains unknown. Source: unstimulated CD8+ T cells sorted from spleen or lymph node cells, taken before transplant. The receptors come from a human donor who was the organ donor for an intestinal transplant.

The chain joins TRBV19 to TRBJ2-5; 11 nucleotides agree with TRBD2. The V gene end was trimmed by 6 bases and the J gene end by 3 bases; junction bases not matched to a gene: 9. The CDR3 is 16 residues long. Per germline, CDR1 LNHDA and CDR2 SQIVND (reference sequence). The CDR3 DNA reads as TGTGCCAGTAGGGGCGGGACTAGCGGTTCCAAAGAGACCCAGTACTTC. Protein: CASRGGTSGSKETQYF.

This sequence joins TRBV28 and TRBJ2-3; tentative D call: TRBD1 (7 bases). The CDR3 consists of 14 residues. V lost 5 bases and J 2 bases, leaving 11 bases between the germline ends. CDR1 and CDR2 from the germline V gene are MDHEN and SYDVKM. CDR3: CASSQGEVTDTQYF. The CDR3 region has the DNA TGTGCCAGCAGTCAGGGGGAGGTCACAGATACGCAGTATTTT.

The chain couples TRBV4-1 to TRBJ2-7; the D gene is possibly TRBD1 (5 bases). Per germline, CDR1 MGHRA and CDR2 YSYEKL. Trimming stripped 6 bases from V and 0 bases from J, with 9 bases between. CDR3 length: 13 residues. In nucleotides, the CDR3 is TGCGCCAGCAGGGCAGGGTACTCCTACGAGCAGTACTTC. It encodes CASRAGYSYEQYF.

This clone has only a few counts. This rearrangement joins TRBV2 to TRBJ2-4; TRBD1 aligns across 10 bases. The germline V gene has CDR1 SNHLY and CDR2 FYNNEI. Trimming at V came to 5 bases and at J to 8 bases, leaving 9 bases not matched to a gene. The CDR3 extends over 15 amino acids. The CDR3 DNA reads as TGTGCCAGCAGTCAACCGGGACAGGGGTTGGACATTCAGTACTTC. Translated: CASSQPGQGLDIQYF.

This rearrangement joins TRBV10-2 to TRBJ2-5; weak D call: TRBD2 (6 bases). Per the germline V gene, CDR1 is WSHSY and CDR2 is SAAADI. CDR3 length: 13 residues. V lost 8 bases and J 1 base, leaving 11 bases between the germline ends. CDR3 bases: TGCGCCAGCTCACCGGGACTCCAAGAGACCCAGTACTTC. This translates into CASSPGLQETQYF.

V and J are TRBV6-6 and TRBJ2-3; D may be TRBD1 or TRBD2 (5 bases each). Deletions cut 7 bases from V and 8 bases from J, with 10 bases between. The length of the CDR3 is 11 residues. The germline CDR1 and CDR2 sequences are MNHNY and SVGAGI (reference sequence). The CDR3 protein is CASKLRGTQYF. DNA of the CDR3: TGTGCCAGCAAACTGAGGGGTACGCAGTATTTT.

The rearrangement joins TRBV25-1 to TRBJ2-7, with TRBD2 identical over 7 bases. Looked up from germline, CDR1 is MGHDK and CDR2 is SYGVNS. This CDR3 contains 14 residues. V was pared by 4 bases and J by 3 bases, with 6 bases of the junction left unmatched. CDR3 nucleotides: TGTGCCAGCAGTGCCGGACTAGATTACTACGAGCAGTACTTC. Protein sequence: CASSAGLDYYEQYF.

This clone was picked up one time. CDR3 nucleotide sequence: TGTGCCAGCAGTGAAGTTCCGGGACAGGAGCTTCATGAGCAGTTCTTC. This sequence encodes CASSEVPGQELHEQFF. J is TRBJ2-1 and V is TRBV2; 8 positions match TRBD1. Trimming cost V 1 base and J 8 bases; bases outside gene matches: 10. Germline V gene sequence: CDR1 SNHLY, CDR2 FYNNEI. The CDR3 spans 16 residues.

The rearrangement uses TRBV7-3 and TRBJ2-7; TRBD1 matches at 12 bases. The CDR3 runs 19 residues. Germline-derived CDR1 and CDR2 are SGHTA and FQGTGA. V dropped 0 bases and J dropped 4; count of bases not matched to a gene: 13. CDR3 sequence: CASSLTSFEGTGGDYEQYF. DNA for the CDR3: TGTGCCAGCAGCTTAACGTCTTTCGAGGGGACAGGGGGCGATTACGAGCAGTACTTC.